One sample yielded the 13 T cell receptor beta chains listed below, sequenced in a study of long-term antiretroviral therapy in people with HIV. Run at survey level, the immunoSEQ assay was version v3.0. Some clones are missing from TCRdb's copy, which holds only in-frame ones; the method was immunoSEQ multiplex PCR. The table lists fewer than 45,000 clones, approximately 80% of them singletons. The sample here was unsorted PBMCs, taken 3.4 years after starting antiretroviral therapy. Receptors were obtained from a man younger than 45 with HIV.

This chain joins TRBV7-2 and TRBJ2-3; D gene unclear. The CDR3 totals 18 residues. V was pared by 5 bases and J by 2 bases, with 23 bases between. Germline V lookup: CDR1 SGHTA, CDR2 FQGNSA. CDR3 in amino acids: CASSPGGTAQRYTDTQYF. For the CDR3, the DNA is TGTGCCAGCAGCCCAGGCGGTACCGCACAACGTTACACAGATACGCAGTATTTT.

The V gene is TRBV9, the J gene TRBJ2-2; D gene ambiguous. This CDR3 contains 16 residues. Germline V gene data show CDR1 as SGDLS and CDR2 as YYNGEE. With 3 bases removed from V and 9 bases from J, the gap between germline ends came to 21 bases. This CDR3 reads CASSATDRAVPRELFF. Here the CDR3 DNA reads TGTGCCAGCAGCGCCACCGACCGGGCCGTCCCCCGGGAGCTGTTTTTT. Full variable domain (remainder filled in from reference TRBV9 and TRBJ2-2): DSGVTQTPKHLITATGQRVTLRCSPRSGDLSVYWYQQSLDQGLQFLIQYYNGEERAKGNILERFSAQQFPDLHSELNLSSLELGDSALYFCASSATDRAVPRELFFGEGSRLTVL.

The chain employs TRBV14 and TRBJ2-5; 8 bases agree with TRBD1. CDR1 is SGHDN and CDR2 is FVKESK in the germline V gene. CDR3 length: 15 residues. V dropped 0 bases and J dropped 6; count of bases not matched to a gene: 6. CDR3 sequence: CASSQDRTGLKTQYF. Written as DNA, the CDR3 is TGTGCCAGCAGCCAAGATAGGACAGGGCTAAAGACCCAGTACTTC.

The chain carries TRBV2 and TRBJ1-2, with 7 bases lining up with TRBD1. The CDR3 has 14 residues. With V trimmed by 8 bases and J by 0 bases, 6 bases remained unmatched. Germline V gene sequence: CDR1 SNHLY, CDR2 FYNNEI. The CDR3 nucleotides are TGTGCCAGCCAACGGGACAGATCTAACTATGGCTACACCTTC. Translation gives CASQRDRSNYGYTF.

The V call is TRBV11-3, the J call TRBJ2-1; D is unresolved. The CDR3 extends over 15 amino acids. Trimming removed 5 bases from V and 6 bases from J, with 17 bases in between. Germline values: CDR1 SGHNT, CDR2 YENEEA. For the CDR3, the DNA is TGTGCCAGCAGCCCGCCATATCCCCGGTCCAATGAGCAGTTCTTC. Translated, it gives CASSPPYPRSNEQFF.

The chain employs TRBV5-4 and TRBJ2-3, with D possibly matching TRBD2 (6 bases). Germline CDR1 and CDR2: SGHNT and YYREEE (reference sequence). The V and J ends lost 4 bases and 0 bases respectively, with 24 bases between them. The CDR3 consists of 19 residues. CDR3 protein: CASSDSGPQVVLSTDTQYF. CDR3 nucleotide sequence: TGTGCCAGCAGCGACAGCGGGCCCCAAGTCGTCCTAAGCACAGATACGCAGTATTTT.

The gene calls are TRBV6-1 and TRBJ1-3, with D unclear. The CDR3 contains 14 residues. Trimming cost V 2 bases and J 7 bases, with 12 bases left between them. CDR1 MNHNS and CDR2 SASEGT come from the germline V gene. The CDR3 sequence is CASSERAPRNTIYF. The CDR3 region has the DNA TGTGCCAGCAGTGAAAGGGCCCCCCGGAACACCATATATTTT.

The V gene is TRBV18, the J gene TRBJ1-2, with D tentatively TRBD1 (5 bases). Germline V gene sequence: CDR1 KGHSH, CDR2 LQKENI. CDR3 length: 13 amino acids. The germline V and J ends were trimmed by 6 bases and 4 bases, with 12 bases remaining between them. The CDR3 is CASSTAGLYGYTF. In DNA, the CDR3 is TGTGCCAGCTCCACCGCAGGGCTCTATGGCTACACCTTC.

The sample holds a few counts of this clone. V gene TRBV7-6 combines with J gene TRBJ2-2, with TRBD1 matching 12 bases. The germline gives CDR1 SGHVS, CDR2 FNYEAQ. This CDR3 region has 15 residues. V lost 6 bases and J lost 6; bases outside the gene matches: 5. CDR3 nucleotide sequence: TGTGCCAGCAGACCGGGACAGGGGGCCCCCGGGGAGCTGTTTTTT. Protein sequence: CASRPGQGAPGELFF.

The sample holds a few counts of this clone. V gene TRBV19 combines with J gene TRBJ1-5, with unresolved D. Deletions cut 3 bases from V and 7 bases from J, with 19 bases between. The CDR3 contains 16 residues. The germline V gene encodes CDR1 LNHDA and CDR2 SQIVND (reference sequence). CDR3 sequence: CASSMIVTSIQQPQHF. CDR3 DNA: TGTGCCAGTAGTATGATCGTGACTTCTATCCAGCAGCCCCAGCATTTT.

The chain joins TRBV29-1 to TRBJ2-1; no clear D. This CDR3 spans 11 amino acids. The V end lost 5 bases, the J end lost 7 bases, and 9 bases lay between the germline ends. The germline gives CDR1 SQVTM, CDR2 ANQGSEA. The DNA of the CDR3 is TGCAGCGTTCCTGTCGGGAATGAGCAGTTCTTC. Translating it yields CSVPVGNEQFF.

V usage is TRBV6-6 and J usage is TRBJ2-2, with a tentative D call TRBD2 (6 bases). Trimming shortened V by 6 bases and J by 4 bases, and 15 bases separated the two germline ends. Germline CDR1 is MNHNY and CDR2 is SVGAGI (reference sequence). CDR3 size: 15 residues. The CDR3 spells CASRNRGSATGELFF. For the CDR3, the DNA is TGTGCCAGCAGAAATCGGGGGTCAGCCACCGGGGAGCTGTTTTTT.

This clone was observed a handful of times. V is TRBV25-1 and J is TRBJ2-1, with D possibly being TRBD1 (6 bases). V lost 7 bases to trimming and J lost 8 bases, with 15 bases between them. The germline CDR1 and CDR2 sequences are MGHDK and SYGVNS. The CDR3 spans 13 residues. In DNA, the CDR3 is TGTGCCAGCACCATCCCGTCAGGGGATGAGCAGTTCTTC. This codes for CASTIPSGDEQFF. The full variable domain, with the rest looked up from reference TRBV25-1 and TRBJ2-1, is EADIYQTPRYLVIGTGKKITLECSQTMGHDKMYWYQQDPGMELHLIHYSYGVNSTEKGDLSSESTVSRIRTEHFPLTLESARPSHTSQYLCASTIPSGDEQFFGPGTRLTVL.